This entry is about one T cell receptor (beta chain). The target of this receptor is not known. The record has no base qualities; no much larger clone is one base away. Donors were a few dozen systemically healthy Caucasian individuals from Russia aged about 6 to 100 years. About 9.8 milliliters of peripheral blood were drawn from each donor into EDTA-treated Vacutainer tubes. Ficoll-Paque density-gradient centrifugation was used to isolate PBMCs, with at least 7 million obtained per sample. Trizol reagent was used to extract total RNA from the PBMCs, yielding at least 5 micrograms per sample. For every donor, an aliquot of PBMCs went through flow cytometry to measure the percentages of naive CD45RAhigh/CD27high T cells. The sample belongs to a study of blood T cells in healthy people across ages (dated by TCRdb to about 2015). A note on the overall study: In model experiments, roughly one uniquely barcoded TCR beta cDNA molecule per two T cells was captured by template switching. To track age-related changes in TCR beta repertoire diversity, the study relied on deep sequencing normalized with unique cDNA molecular identifiers. Four age groups were formed from the donors: young (average approximately 15 years), middle-aged (around 39), aged (under 70) and long-lived (about 80). To avoid experimental bias, donors of different ages were randomly spread across the sequencing lanes. Using the same blood draw, the study looked at two additional independent replicas of 1 million unique cDNA reads for two donors, one aged 18 to 30 and the other aged 80 or older.

Receptor libraries were prepared by 5' RACE. The sequencer listed for this sample is Illumina HiSeq 2500. The second PCR ran for about 6 to 12 cycles and used a J-beta primer mix along with a sample-barcoded 5' primer. A template-switch 5' adaptor carrying 12 random nucleotides introduced a unique molecular identifier onto each TCR beta cDNA molecule. Each sample yielded at least 3 million CDR3-containing paired-end reads. First-strand cDNA was synthesized from all RNA with the Mint cDNA synthesis kit, primed by a TRBC-specific oligonucleotide. After uracil-DNA glycosylase treatment, a first 18-cycle PCR used universal primers M1SS and BC2_uni_R on all cDNA. As for the authors' bioinformatics: Normalization of each sample was performed by random selection of 1 million high-quality reads, each carrying a distinct molecular identifier. Reads sharing molecular identifiers were discarded rather than binned into consensus sequences. MiTCR, set to a Q25 quality threshold and the strictest error-elimination algorithm, was used for CDR3 identification, clonotype clustering and error correction. A nonparametric unseen species model with Euler transformation was used to estimate lower-bound total TCR beta diversity. TCRdb passed the public sequencing reads through fastp at Q25 and MiXCR, retaining productive beta sequences. When rows share a CDR3 protein, they turn into one entry using the most common DNA and genes. TCRdb, not the authors, supplied the V and J calls. This sample lists 1.5 million to 2 million distinct CDR3 sequences; approximately 28% were detected once. Approximately 7.7% of the sample is held by the ten biggest clonotypes.

CDR1 MNHEY and CDR2 SMNVEV were looked up in the germline V gene (reference sequence). The trim is 11 bases for V and 11 bases for J, with a gap of 22 bases between the germline ends. Its CDR3 holds 12 amino acids, cysteine through phenylalanine. Here the CDR3 DNA is all that survives: 36 bases in frame from base 1. The study at large found these results: Total diversity estimates from one million sequenced T cells were considered lower bounds and underestimates. Because profiling used bulk unsorted PBMCs, naive and antigen-experienced compartments could not be compared conclusively. The long-lived group showed more naive CD4+ T cells, fewer expanded clones and increased TCR diversity than the aged group, suggesting age selection. The CMV infection status of donors was not known, potentially confounding age-related changes in expanded clonotypes. Observed TCR beta diversity per million T cells fell roughly linearly with age, and a significant reduction was already apparent by age roughly 40. Observed TCR beta diversity correlated strongly with the percentage of naive T cells measured by flow cytometry.

The receptor was derived from a woman aged 25 to 39 in good health. The sequenced material came from blood. The rearranged segments are TRBV27 and TRBJ2-7; TRBD1 is a possible D gene, resting on 6 matching bases. The nucleotide sequence is TGTGCCTTACGGACAGACCTTTCTTGGGAGTACTTC. This codes for CALRTDLSWEYF.